The rows below give T cell receptor beta chains drawn from one sample of a study of cytomegalovirus exposure and HLA in healthy donors. Clones were sequenced by immunoSEQ multiplex PCR, and TCRdb holds only the in-frame ones, with some missing. Seen here are over 150,000 clones, approximately 85% observed once, and the top ten hold more than 0.75%. The sample was PBMCs. The receptors come from a girl aged 2-10 years in good health and CMV-seropositive. CDR3s include the opening cysteine and the closing phenylalanine or tryptophan. Only part of the rows carry a size: once, few, many, or a class if the clone is expanded.

v_call	clone_size	j_call	cdr3_aa
TRBV11-2	-	TRBJ2-7	CASSLRGIVGGFHGQYF
TRBV11-2	-	TRBJ2-2	CASSLKGGNTGELFF
TRBV5-1	-	TRBJ2-5	CASSRNRGGQETQYF
TRBV30	-	TRBJ1-4	CAWSVPGQSRKLFF
TRBV30	-	TRBJ2-3	CAWSVRGAPYRGVADTQYF
TRBV5-1	once	TRBJ1-5	CASSLAAGRPQHF
TRBV10-3	-	TRBJ2-2	CAISVNSPNTGELFF
TRBV11-2	-	TRBJ2-6	CASSLRALDAGANVLTF
TRBV29-1	-	TRBJ2-5	CSVDRGAETQYF
TRBV29-1	-	TRBJ2-7	CSLRTGPYEQYF
TRBV19	-	TRBJ1-2	CASLEADGYTF
TRBV10-3	few	TRBJ1-1	CAISKALNTEAFF
TRBV30	-	TRBJ1-5	CAWRLGQEGSNQPQHF
TRBV9	once	TRBJ1-1	CASSVRANTEAFF
TRBV19	-	TRBJ1-5	CASKLGNQPQHF
TRBV7-6	-	TRBJ2-7	CASSKWRTGSRLGYEQYF
TRBV9	-	TRBJ2-5	CASSPHRQGEETQYF
TRBV4-2	-	TRBJ1-1	CASSQGDGQGANEAFF
TRBV28	-	TRBJ2-7	CASSLRQGLSSYEQYF
TRBV6-1	-	TRBJ1-2	CASRRTHQGAYGYTF
TRBV28	-	TRBJ2-2	CVSGRDTGELFF
TRBV27	-	TRBJ1-1	CASSFRVDTEAFF
TRBV9	-	TRBJ2-1	CASSASGLVRNEQFF
TRBV30	-	TRBJ2-7	CAWNALAGAYEQYF
TRBV28	-	TRBJ1-5	CASSLSGSNQPQHF
TRBV5-6	-	TRBJ2-1	CASSLAGGPRGQFF
TRBV20-1	-	TRBJ1-1	CSAVNTEAFF
TRBV15	-	TRBJ1-4	CATSRDKGRGEKLFF
TRBV27	-	TRBJ1-1	CASSPRTDMNTEAFF
TRBV6-1	few	TRBJ2-7	CASSETGKVYEQYF
TRBV4-2	-	TRBJ1-1	CASSSRGDSTRWEAFF
TRBV29-1	few	TRBJ2-2	CSVAGSNTGELFF
TRBV30	-	TRBJ1-4	CAWSVPRTGRGEKLFF
TRBV19	once	TRBJ1-1	CASSIDFGQGHTEAFF
TRBV6-5	-	TRBJ2-5	CASSKDRIETQYF